This T cell receptor (beta chain) was profiled in a study of CD8+CD57+ T cells in acquired aplastic anemia. The template used for profiling TCR beta VDJ and CDR3 was genomic DNA. TCRdb reprocessed the reads via MiXCR and lists one record per CDR3 protein. This repertoire shows around 180,000 distinct CDR3 sequences, 63% found once; its top ten account for 45% to 55%. The sample was sorted CD4+, CD8+, or CD8+CD57+ T cells (not recorded which) from PBMCs. This receptor was obtained from a human donor in good health.

The CDR3: CAISEIAGVIETQYF. The DNA of the CDR3 is TGTGCCATCAGCGAGATAGCGGGAGTAATAGAGACCCAGTACTTC. The rearrangement joins TRBV10-3 to TRBJ2-5; TRBD2 aligns across 9 bases. The CDR3 has 15 residues. Germline CDR1 reads ENHRY; CDR2 reads SYGVKD. Losses at the gene ends were 6 bases for V and 4 bases for J; bases not matched to a gene: 9.